This T cell receptor beta chain was captured by sequencing in a study of CD8 T cells in Susac syndrome (dated by TCRdb to between 2018 and 2021). In terms of the full investigation: Whether CD8+ T cell activation and differentiation in Susac syndrome was antigen driven was tested using repertoire sequencing.

Overall study results and their limits: The number of individuals in the TCR sequencing and HLA analysis was recognized as being relatively small.

Regarding this clonotype: No cognate antigen has been identified for it. Base qualities were left out, and no much larger clone turns up one base away.

RNA was extracted using the RNeasy kit, and about 0.5 to 1 microgram was reverse transcribed with random hexamers. The immunoSEQ multiplex PCR assay, which covers 54 Vbeta and 13 Jbeta segments, was used to amplify TCR beta CDR3 regions. PCR amplification bias was corrected by using a synthetic template baseline for primer optimization and computational correction. The authors processed their data as follows. Reads were assigned to V, D and J genes according to IMGT and analyzed in immunoSEQ Analyzer, with only productive sequences retained. Clonality was computed as one minus Shannon entropy normalized by log2 of the number of productive unique sequences. For each patient and control, public and private clones were evaluated within the 100 most prevalent clones. Clones were defined as Susac-specific when absent from the healthy and MS cohorts, from fewer than 1,300 published viral clones and from other ImmuneACCESS disease sequences. The public reads were reprocessed in TCRdb via fastp at Q25 and MiXCR, keeping in-frame beta chains. Merged by CDR3 protein, the rows form single entries marked with the most common genes and DNA. These V and J calls rely on TCRdb rather than the paper's analysis. This sample is represented by 150,000 to 200,000 distinct CDR3 sequences; approximately 93% of them were singletons. Together, the top ten hold around 0.09% of the sample.

High-throughput TCR beta sequencing profiled peripheral blood CD8+ and CD4+ T cells from healthy donors, Susac syndrome patients and multiple sclerosis patients. The multiple sclerosis controls were treatment-naive patients whose relapsing-remitting disease, either stable or active, fulfilled the revised McDonald criteria. Bulk CD8+ and CD4+ T cells were purified by magnetic negative isolation, whereas CD8+ TEMRA cells were enriched by FACS. Blood was drawn into EDTA tubes, processed within 24 hours, and PBMCs were isolated by density gradient centrifugation. PBMCs destined for TCR sequencing were cryopreserved in liquid nitrogen and later thawed in a 37 °C water bath. The sorted or isolated CD4+, CD8+ and CD8+ TEMRA cells had a purity of 90% or higher. The clonotype comes from a human donor with multiple sclerosis. The sequencing sample was made of CD4+ T cells from PBMCs.

The bases are TGTGCCAGCAGCCCTCGGGTAGGGGGAGACACTGAAGCTTTCTTT. Translated, this is CASSPRVGGDTEAFF. The chain was built from TRBV7-2 and TRBJ1-1; a tentative D call is TRBD1 (6 bases match). The CDR3 sequence holds 15 residues, the cysteine and phenylalanine included. The sequence is cut down to CDR3 DNA, 45 bases in frame from base 1. V loses 5 bases, J loses 3 bases, and the germline ends lie 16 bases apart. Via the germline V gene, CDR1 is SGHTA and CDR2 FQGNSA. The entire variable domain, with the stretches around the CDR3 drawn from the reference TRBV7-2 and TRBJ1-1 proteins, is GAGVSQSPSNKVTEKGKDVELRCDPISGHTALYWYRQSLGQGLEFLIYFQGNSAPDKSGLPSDRFSAERTGGSVSTLTIQRTQQEDSAVYLCASSPRVGGDTEAFFGQGTRLTVV.